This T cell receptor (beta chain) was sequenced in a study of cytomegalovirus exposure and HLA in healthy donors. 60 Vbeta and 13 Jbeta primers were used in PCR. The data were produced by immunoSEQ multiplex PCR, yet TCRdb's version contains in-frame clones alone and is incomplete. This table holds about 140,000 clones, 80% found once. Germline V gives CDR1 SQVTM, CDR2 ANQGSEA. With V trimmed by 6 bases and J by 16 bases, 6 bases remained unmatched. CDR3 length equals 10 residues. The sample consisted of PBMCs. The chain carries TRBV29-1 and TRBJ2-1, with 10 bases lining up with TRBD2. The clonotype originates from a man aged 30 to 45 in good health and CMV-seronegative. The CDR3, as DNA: TGCAGCGTCAGGGGGACTAGCGATTTCTTC. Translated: CSVRGTSDFF.